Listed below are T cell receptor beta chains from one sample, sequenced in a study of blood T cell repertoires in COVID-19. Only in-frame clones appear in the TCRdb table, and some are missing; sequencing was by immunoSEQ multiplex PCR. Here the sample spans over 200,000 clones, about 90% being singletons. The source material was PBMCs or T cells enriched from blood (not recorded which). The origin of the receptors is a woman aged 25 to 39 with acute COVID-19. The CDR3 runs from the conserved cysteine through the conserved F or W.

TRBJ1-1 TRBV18 CASSPNRGNTEAFF
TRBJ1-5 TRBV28 CASSLTGGSNQPQHF
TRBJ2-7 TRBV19 CASSMAASDAYEQYF
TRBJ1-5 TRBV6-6 CASSPGTDSNQPQHF
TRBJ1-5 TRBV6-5 CASSSRWPQHF
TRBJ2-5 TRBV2 CASRGPGQGETQYF
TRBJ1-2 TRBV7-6 CASSLRDTYYGYTF
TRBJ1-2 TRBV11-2 CASSLVWRGPYGYTF
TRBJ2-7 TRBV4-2 CASSHTGLSDEQYF
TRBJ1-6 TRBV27 CASSLSSGGSSPLHF
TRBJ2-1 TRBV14 CASSHGGSEQFF
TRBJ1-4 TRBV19 CASKRAGFEKLFF
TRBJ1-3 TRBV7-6 CASSPFNRGGNTIYF
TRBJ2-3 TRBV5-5 CASSLAGGTDTQYF
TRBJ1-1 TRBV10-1 CASSESRGRGTEAFF
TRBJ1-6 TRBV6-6 CASRGGSYNSPLHF
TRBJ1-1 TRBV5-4 CASALEVMNTEAFF
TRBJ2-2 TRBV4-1 CASSQLNSGGNGELFF
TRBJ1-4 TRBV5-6 CASSLAGEGDEKLFF
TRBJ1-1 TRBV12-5 CASGLGQLTEAFF
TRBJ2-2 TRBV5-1 CASSQLEANTGELFF
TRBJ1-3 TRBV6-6 CASRSQGAGGNTIYF
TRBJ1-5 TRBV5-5 CASSSSDNQPQHF
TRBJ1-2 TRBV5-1 CASSSTARGYTF
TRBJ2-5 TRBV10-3 CAISISGGETQYF
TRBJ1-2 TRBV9 CASSVGSGDRGGYTF
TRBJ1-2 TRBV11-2 CASSLSLPPSGVVSGYTF
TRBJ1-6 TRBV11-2 CASSLLGGDNSPLHF
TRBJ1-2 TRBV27 CASSYRAQFPGGYTF
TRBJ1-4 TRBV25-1 CASSEGTGVREKLFF
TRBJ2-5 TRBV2 CASSEAEGGRLQETQYF
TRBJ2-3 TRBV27 CASSFLVSGGADTQYF
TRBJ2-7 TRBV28 CASLQGQGNSYEQYF
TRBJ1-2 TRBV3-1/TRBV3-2 CASSQDARVGYTF
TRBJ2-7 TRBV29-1 CSVERVGLAGEYEQYF
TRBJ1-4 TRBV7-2 CASSLGGSFNEKLFF
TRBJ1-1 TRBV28 CASSQLTPRPEAFF
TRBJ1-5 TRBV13 CASSFTGGRVNQPQHF
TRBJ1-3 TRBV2 CASSEVYARTAGNTIYF
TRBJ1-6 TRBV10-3 CAIRGQVNSPLHF
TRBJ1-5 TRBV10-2 CASCRTGMNQPQHF
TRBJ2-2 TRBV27 CASTLLGLNTGELFF
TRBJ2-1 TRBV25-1 CASSEYIYNEQFF
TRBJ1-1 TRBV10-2 CASVPNRYTEAFF
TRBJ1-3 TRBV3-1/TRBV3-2 CASSQDWAGGGNTIYF
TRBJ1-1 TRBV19 CASSIVPGQAINTEAFF
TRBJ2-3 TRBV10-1 CASRAGGTDTQYF
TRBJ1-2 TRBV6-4 CASSPGTGGAGYTF